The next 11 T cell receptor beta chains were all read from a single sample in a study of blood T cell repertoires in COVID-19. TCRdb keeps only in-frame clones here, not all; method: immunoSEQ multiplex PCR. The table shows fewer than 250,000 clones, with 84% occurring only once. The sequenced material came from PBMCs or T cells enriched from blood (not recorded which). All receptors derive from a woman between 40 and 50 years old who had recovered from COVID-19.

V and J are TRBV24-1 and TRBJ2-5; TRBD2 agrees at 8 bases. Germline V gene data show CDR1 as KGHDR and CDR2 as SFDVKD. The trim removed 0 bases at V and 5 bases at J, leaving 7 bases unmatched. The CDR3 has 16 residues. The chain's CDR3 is CATSDLGAGAEETQYF. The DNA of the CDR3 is TGTGCCACCAGTGATTTGGGAGCGGGAGCCGAGGAGACCCAGTACTTC.

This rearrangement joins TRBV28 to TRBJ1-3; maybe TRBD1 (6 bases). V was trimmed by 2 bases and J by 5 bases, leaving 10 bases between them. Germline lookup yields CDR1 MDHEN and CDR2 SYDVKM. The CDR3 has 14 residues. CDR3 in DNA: TGTGCCAGCAGTTTAGAGGGGGTACGAAACACCATATATTTT. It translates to CASSLEGVRNTIYF.

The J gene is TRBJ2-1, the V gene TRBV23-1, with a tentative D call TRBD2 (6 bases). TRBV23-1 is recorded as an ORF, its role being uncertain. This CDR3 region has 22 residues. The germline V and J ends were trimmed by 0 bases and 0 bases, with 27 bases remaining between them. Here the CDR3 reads CASSQSGLSPGTGEDSYNEQFF. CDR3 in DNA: TGCGCCAGCAGTCAATCGGGGCTATCCCCAGGGACGGGGGAGGACTCCTACAATGAGCAGTTCTTC.

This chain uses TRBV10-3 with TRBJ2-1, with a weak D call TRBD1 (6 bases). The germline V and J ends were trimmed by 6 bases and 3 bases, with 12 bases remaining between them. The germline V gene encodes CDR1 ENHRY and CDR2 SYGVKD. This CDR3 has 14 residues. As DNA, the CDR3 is TGTGCCATCAGCAGGAACAGGGACTACAATGAGCAGTTCTTC. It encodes CAISRNRDYNEQFF.

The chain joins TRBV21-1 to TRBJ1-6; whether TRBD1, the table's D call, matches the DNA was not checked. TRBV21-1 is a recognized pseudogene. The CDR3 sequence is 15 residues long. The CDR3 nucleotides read TGTGCCAGCAGCCCGACAGGTCTTTATAATTCACCCCTCCACTTT. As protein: CASSPTGLYNSPLHF.

Here the CDR3 reads CASSPAGTGTFQPQHF. CDR3 sequence (DNA): TGTGCCAGCTCACCCGCCGGGACAGGGACTTTTCAGCCCCAGCATTTT. The chain is built from TRBV18 and TRBJ1-5; TRBD1 matches at 9 bases. In germline, CDR1 is KGHSH, CDR2 LQKENI. The CDR3 loop spans 16 amino acids. The V gene end was trimmed by 3 bases and the J gene end by 6 bases; junction bases not matched to a gene: 9.

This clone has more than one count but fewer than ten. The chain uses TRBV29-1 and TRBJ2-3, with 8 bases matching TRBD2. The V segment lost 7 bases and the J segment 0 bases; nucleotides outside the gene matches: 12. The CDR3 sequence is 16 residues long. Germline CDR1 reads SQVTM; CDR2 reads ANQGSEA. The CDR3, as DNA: TGCAGCGCGAGGGTCACTAGCGGAAAAAGCACAGATACGCAGTATTTT. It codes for CSARVTSGKSTDTQYF.

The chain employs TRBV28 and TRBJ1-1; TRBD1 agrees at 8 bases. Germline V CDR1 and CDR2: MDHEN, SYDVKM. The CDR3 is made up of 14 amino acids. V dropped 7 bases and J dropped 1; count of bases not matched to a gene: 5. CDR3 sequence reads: CASTGTGKNTEAFF. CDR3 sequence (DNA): TGTGCCAGCACTGGGACAGGCAAGAACACTGAAGCTTTCTTT.

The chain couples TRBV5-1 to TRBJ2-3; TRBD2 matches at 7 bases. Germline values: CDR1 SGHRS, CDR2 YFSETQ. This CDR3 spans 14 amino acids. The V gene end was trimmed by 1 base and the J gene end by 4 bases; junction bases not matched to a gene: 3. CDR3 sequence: CASSLYGGADTQYF. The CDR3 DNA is TGCGCCAGCAGCTTGTATGGGGGGGCAGATACGCAGTATTTT.

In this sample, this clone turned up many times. The CDR3 DNA follows: TGTGCCAGCAGCCCCGAGGGGGGAGGGCTCAATGAGCAGTTCTTC. Its protein is CASSPEGGGLNEQFF. This rearrangement joins TRBV13 to TRBJ2-1; TRBD2 might be the D (7 bases). Trimming stripped 5 bases from V and 6 bases from J, with 17 bases between. The germline gives CDR1 PRHDT, CDR2 FYEKMQ (reference sequence). The CDR3 spans 15 residues.

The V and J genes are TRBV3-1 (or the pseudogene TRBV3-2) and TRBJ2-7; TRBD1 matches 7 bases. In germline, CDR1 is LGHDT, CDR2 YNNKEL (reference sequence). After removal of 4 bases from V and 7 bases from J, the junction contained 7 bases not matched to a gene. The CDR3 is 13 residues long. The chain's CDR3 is CASSPSSRGEQYV. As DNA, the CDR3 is TGTGCCAGCAGCCCCAGCTCCAGGGGGGAGCAGTACGTC.